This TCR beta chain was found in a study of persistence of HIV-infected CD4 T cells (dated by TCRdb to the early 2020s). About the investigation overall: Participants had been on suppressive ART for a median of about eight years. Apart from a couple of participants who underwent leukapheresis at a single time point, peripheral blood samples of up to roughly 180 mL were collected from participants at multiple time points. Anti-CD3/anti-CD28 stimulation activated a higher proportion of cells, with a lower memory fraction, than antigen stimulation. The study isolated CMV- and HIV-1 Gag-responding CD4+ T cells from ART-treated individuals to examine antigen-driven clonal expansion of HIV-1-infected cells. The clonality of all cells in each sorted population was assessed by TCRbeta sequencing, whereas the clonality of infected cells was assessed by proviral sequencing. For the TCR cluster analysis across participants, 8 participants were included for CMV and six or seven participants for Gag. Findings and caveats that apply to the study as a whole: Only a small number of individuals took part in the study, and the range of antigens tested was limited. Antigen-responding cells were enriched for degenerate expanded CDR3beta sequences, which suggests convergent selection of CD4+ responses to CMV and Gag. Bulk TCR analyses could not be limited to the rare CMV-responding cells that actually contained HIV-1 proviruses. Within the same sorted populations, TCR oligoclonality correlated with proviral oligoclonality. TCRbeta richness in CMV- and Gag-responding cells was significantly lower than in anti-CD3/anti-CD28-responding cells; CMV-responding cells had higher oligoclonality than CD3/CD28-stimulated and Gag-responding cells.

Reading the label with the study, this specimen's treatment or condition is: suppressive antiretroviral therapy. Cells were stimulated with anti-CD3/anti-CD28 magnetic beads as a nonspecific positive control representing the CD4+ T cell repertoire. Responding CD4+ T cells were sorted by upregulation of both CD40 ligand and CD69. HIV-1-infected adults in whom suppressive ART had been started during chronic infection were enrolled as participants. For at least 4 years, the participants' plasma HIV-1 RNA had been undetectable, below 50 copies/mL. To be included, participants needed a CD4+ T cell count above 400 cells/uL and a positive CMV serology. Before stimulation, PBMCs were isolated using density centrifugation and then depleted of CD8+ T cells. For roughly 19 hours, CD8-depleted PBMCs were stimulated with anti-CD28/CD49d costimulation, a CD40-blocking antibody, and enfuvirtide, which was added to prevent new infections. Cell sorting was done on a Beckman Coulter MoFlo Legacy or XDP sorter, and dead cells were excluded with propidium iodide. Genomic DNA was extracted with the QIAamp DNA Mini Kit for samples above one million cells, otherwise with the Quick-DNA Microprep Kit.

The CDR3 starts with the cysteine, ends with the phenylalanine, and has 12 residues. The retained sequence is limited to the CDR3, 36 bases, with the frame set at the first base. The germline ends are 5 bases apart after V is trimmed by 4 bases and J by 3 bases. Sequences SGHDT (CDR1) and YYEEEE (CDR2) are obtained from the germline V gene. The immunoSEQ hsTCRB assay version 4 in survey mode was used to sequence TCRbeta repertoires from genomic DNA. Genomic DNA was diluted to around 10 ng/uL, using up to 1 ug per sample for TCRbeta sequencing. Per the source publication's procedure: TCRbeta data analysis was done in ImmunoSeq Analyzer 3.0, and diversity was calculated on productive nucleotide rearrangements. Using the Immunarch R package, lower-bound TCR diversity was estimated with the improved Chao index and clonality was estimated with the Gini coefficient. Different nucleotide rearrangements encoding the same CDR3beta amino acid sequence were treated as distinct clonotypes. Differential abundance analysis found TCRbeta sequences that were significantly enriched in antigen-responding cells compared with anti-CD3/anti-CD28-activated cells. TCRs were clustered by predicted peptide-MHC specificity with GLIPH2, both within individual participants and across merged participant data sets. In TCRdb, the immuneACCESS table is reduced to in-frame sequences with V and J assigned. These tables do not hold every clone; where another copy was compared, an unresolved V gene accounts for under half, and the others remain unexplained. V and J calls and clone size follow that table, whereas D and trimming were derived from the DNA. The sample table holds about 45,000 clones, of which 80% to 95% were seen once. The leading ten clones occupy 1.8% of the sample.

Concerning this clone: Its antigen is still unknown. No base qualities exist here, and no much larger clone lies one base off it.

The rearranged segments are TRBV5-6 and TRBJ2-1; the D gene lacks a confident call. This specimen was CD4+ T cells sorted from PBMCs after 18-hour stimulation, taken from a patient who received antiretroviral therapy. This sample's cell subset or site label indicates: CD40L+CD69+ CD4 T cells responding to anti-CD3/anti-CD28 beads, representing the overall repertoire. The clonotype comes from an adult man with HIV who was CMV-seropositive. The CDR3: CASSADYNEQFF. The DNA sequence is TGTGCCAGCAGCGCGGACTACAATGAGCAGTTCTTC.